The 20 T cell receptor beta chains given below trace back to one sample, sequenced in a study of blood T cells in healthy people across ages. PCR was performed a second time for about 6 to 11 cycles using a sample-barcoded 5' primer and a J-beta primer mix. Each CDR3 protein gets one entry after TCRdb re-called the 5' RACE reads with MiXCR. The sample holds 760,000 or so distinct CDR3 sequences, around 25% seen once. These same records also appear under a second study, on T cells of mothers and their children.

The sample comprised blood. The receptors come from a boy aged 5 to 17 in good health.

The V call is TRBV7-2, the J call TRBJ2-1; 10 bases fit TRBD2. This CDR3 comprises 21 residues. V lost 5 bases and J lost 7; bases outside the gene matches: 26. From germline, CDR1 is SGHTA and CDR2 FQGNSA. CDR3 sequence: CASSHRAGTPIPGLARNEQFF. The CDR3 DNA follows: TGTGCCAGCAGCCATAGGGCCGGGACACCAATCCCGGGACTAGCGAGAAATGAGCAGTTCTTC.

About this clonotype: Being one base from a much bigger clone, this may be a read error. CDR3 sequence: CSATALSGSYNEQFF. CDR3 nucleotide sequence: TGCAGTGCTACAGCCCTTAGCGGGTCCTACAATGAGCAGTTCTTC. This chain joins TRBV20-1 and TRBJ2-1, with 7 bases that match TRBD2. After removal of 4 bases from V and 1 base from J, the junction contained 7 bases not matched to a gene. The CDR3 runs 15 residues. Germline V gene sequence: CDR1 DFQATT, CDR2 SNEGSKA (reference sequence).

This clonotype showed up just once. V is TRBV2 and J is TRBJ2-5, with 8 bases that match TRBD2. Germline CDR1 and CDR2: SNHLY and FYNNEI. There are 14 residues in the CDR3. With 4 bases clipped from V and 5 bases from J, the junction kept 6 bases outside the gene matches. In DNA, the CDR3 is TGTGCCAGCAGTGGGCCGACTAGCGTGGAGACCCAGTACTTC. Its protein product is CASSGPTSVETQYF.

The V gene is TRBV29-1, the J gene TRBJ1-2, with 8 positions matching TRBD1. The CDR3 spans 14 residues. Unmatched junction bases numbered 7, after V lost 3 bases and J lost 4 bases. Germline V lookup: CDR1 SQVTM, CDR2 ANQGSEA. CDR3 nucleotide sequence: TGCAGCGTTGATAGGACAGGGCGGGGCTATGGCTACACCTTC. This translates into CSVDRTGRGYGYTF.

The chain joins TRBV29-1 to TRBJ1-1; 7 positions match TRBD1. The CDR3 is 12 amino acids. Trimming cost V 7 bases and J 1 base; bases outside gene matches: 3. Germline CDR1 and CDR2: SQVTM and ANQGSEA. CDR3 loop: CSAGQANTEAFF. The CDR3 region has the DNA TGCAGCGCCGGACAGGCGAACACTGAAGCTTTCTTT.

This clonotype was found a few times. The chain couples TRBV7-2 to TRBJ2-5; 11 bases agree with TRBD2. The ends lost 5 bases at V and 5 bases at J; junction bases unmatched: 7. The CDR3 loop spans 15 amino acids. From germline, CDR1 is SGHTA and CDR2 FQGNSA. The CDR3, as DNA: TGTGCCAGCAGCCGGGGGACTAGCGGTTGGGAGACCCAGTACTTC. Its protein product is CASSRGTSGWETQYF. Complete variable domain (other parts from reference TRBV7-2 and TRBJ2-5): GAGVSQSPSNKVTEKGKDVELRCDPISGHTALYWYRQSLGQGLEFLIYFQGNSAPDKSGLPSDRFSAERTGGSVSTLTIQRTQQEDSAVYLCASSRGTSGWETQYFGPGTRLLVL.

V gene TRBV7-9 combines with J gene TRBJ2-5; TRBD2 matches at 10 bases. With V trimmed by 5 bases and J by 0 bases, 6 bases remained unmatched. The germline V gene has CDR1 SEHNR and CDR2 FQNEAQ (reference sequence). This CDR3 has 16 residues. The CDR3 DNA follows: TGTGCCAGCAGCAACCTAGCGGGGGACCACCAAGAGACCCAGTACTTC. This sequence encodes CASSNLAGDHQETQYF.

This clonotype was counted a few times. The gene calls are TRBV2 and TRBJ1-2, with D possibly matching TRBD1 (5 bases). With 6 bases removed from V and 1 base from J, the gap between germline ends came to 9 bases. This CDR3 is 13 amino acids long. Germline assignment: CDR1 SNHLY and CDR2 FYNNEI. The DNA for the CDR3 is TGTGCCAGCAGGCCGGGGGATAACTATGGCTACACCTTC. This encodes CASRPGDNYGYTF. The full variable domain, in which reference TRBV2 and TRBJ1-2 provide the parts outside the CDR3, is EPEVTQTPSHQVTQMGQEVILRCVPISNHLYFYWYRQILGQKVEFLVSFYNNEISEKSEIFDDQFSVERPDGSNFTLKIRSTKLEDSAMYFCASRPGDNYGYTFGSGTRLTVV.

Only a few counts were recorded for this clonotype. V is TRBV4-1 and J is TRBJ1-2, with 9 bases matching TRBD1. The V and J ends lost 6 bases and 5 bases, in that order; junction bases with no gene match: 7. This CDR3 has 14 residues. Germline lookup yields CDR1 MGHRA and CDR2 YSYEKL. Here the CDR3 DNA reads TGCGCCAGCAGGAGACAGGGGGGAGTATATGGCTACACCTTC. Its translation: CASRRQGGVYGYTF.

The J gene is TRBJ1-2, the V gene TRBV6-1; 7 positions match TRBD1. V gave up 6 bases and J gave up 11 bases; unmatched junction bases: 3. This CDR3 comprises 10 residues. CDR1 and CDR2 from the germline V gene are MNHNS and SASEGT. CDR3 in amino acids: CASRQGMYTF. The CDR3 DNA reads as TGTGCCAGCAGACAGGGGATGTACACCTTC.

This clonotype came up a few times. The DNA of the CDR3 is TGCGCCAGCAGCCCCGGGACAGGGAGGGCCGAGCAGTACTTC. Translating it yields CASSPGTGRAEQYF. The chain links TRBV4-3 to TRBJ2-5; 9 positions agree with TRBD1. The DNA matches TRBJ2-7 better at its end, which makes the J call doubtful. The CDR3 is 14 amino acids. Germline V gene lookup returns CDR1 LGHNA and CDR2 YSLEER.

This chain links TRBV9 with TRBJ2-6; 8 nucleotides agree with TRBD2. Per germline, CDR1 SGDLS and CDR2 YYNGEE. The J segment lost 2 bases and the V segment lost 0 bases, leaving 7 bases of the junction unmatched. CDR3 length: 18 residues. In DNA, the CDR3 is TGTGCCAGCAGCGTAGATCCAGCGGGAGAGCCTGGGGCCAACGTCCTGACTTTC. Its protein is CASSVDPAGEPGANVLTF.

This clonotype was observed a handful of times. The rearrangement joins TRBV6-2 or TRBV6-3 to TRBJ1-1; D may be TRBD1 (5 bases). Germline lookup yields CDR1 MNHEY and CDR2 SVGEGT. V was trimmed by 6 bases and J by 0 bases, leaving 14 bases between them. The length of the CDR3 is 15 residues. The CDR3 DNA is TGTGCCAGCAGACCCGGGGGTAGCATGAACACTGAAGCTTTCTTT. Its protein product is CASRPGGSMNTEAFF.

The chain is built from TRBV7-2 and TRBJ2-5, with 7 bases matching TRBD2. The V and J ends lost 1 base and 5 bases, in that order; junction bases with no gene match: 7. Germline loops: CDR1 SGHTA, CDR2 FQGNSA. This CDR3 is 15 amino acids long. The CDR3, as DNA: TGTGCCAGCAGCTTAGAGGCGGGAGCTTCGGAGACCCAGTACTTC. Translating gives CASSLEAGASETQYF. The complete variable domain, with remaining parts taken from reference TRBV7-2 and TRBJ2-5, reads GAGVSQSPSNKVTEKGKDVELRCDPISGHTALYWYRQSLGQGLEFLIYFQGNSAPDKSGLPSDRFSAERTGGSVSTLTIQRTQQEDSAVYLCASSLEAGASETQYFGPGTRLLVL.

The chain employs TRBV20-1 and TRBJ2-5; the D gene is possibly TRBD1 (6 bases). Gene TRBJ2-1 matches the end of the DNA better, so the J call may be wrong. The CDR3 has 9 residues. Germline V CDR1 and CDR2: DFQATT, SNEGSKA (reference sequence). The CDR3 nucleotides read TGCAGTACAGGGAATGAGCAGTTCTTC. Protein product: CSTGNEQFF.

This clonotype was seen a few times. The CDR3 loop is CSVVRAKNIQYF. The CDR3 DNA reads as TGCAGCGTTGTGAGGGCCAAAAACATTCAGTACTTC. V and J are TRBV29-1 and TRBJ2-4, with D hard to call. The V end lost 4 bases, the J end lost 1 base, and 5 bases lay between the germline ends. This CDR3 is built from 12 residues. The germline V gene encodes CDR1 SQVTM and CDR2 ANQGSEA.

For this clonotype: Since no conserved phenylalanine or tryptophan closes the CDR3, a read error is the likely cause. The chain couples TRBV12-3 or TRBV12-4 to TRBJ1-2, with D uncertain. V lost 2 bases, J lost 6 bases, and 7 bases lay in between. The CDR3 extends over 12 amino acids. The CDR3 sequence is CASSLHGDGYTL. CDR3 in DNA: TGTGCCAGCAGTTTACACGGGGATGGCTACACCTTG.

This clonotype has just a few counts. V gene TRBV4-1 combines with J gene TRBJ1-1; D not resolved. V lost 0 bases, J lost 5 bases, and 13 bases lay in between. Germline loops: CDR1 MGHRA, CDR2 YSYEKL. The CDR3 is 15 residues long. CDR3 sequence: CASSQDTTGSTEAFF. The CDR3 coding sequence is TGCGCCAGCAGCCAAGACACGACTGGATCTACTGAAGCTTTCTTT.

This clonotype came up a few times. The chain links TRBV9 to TRBJ2-5; D might be TRBD1 (5 bases). The CDR3 contains 14 residues. Germline V CDR1 and CDR2: SGDLS, YYNGEE. V lost 3 bases and J 7 bases, leaving 16 bases between the germline ends. The CDR3 is CASSELRQPGTQYF. Here the CDR3 DNA reads TGTGCCAGCAGCGAGTTACGACAGCCAGGGACCCAGTACTTC.

V and J are TRBV4-1 and TRBJ1-4; maybe TRBD1 (6 bases). V was pared by 2 bases and J by 4 bases, with 11 bases between. Germline V CDR1 and CDR2: MGHRA, YSYEKL. This CDR3 has 15 amino acids. CDR3: CASSQPQGLNEKLFF. DNA of the CDR3: TGCGCCAGCAGCCAACCACAGGGACTTAATGAAAAACTGTTTTTT.